Below, 28 T cell receptor beta chains from the same sample are listed, as sequenced in a study of tumor-infiltrating lymphocytes in primary liver carcinoma. The tissue used was unsorted bulk material of roughly 17-32 mg. RNA and DNA were co-extracted from it with the AllPrep DNA/RNA mini kit. A constant-region primer served to make TCR beta cDNA from roughly 500 ng total RNA. Libraries covering TCR beta were generated through three nested multiplex PCR rounds (using a slightly modified ARM-PCR). The first two PCR rounds, roughly 9 cycles each, used TRBV1-TRBV30 forward primers and a C-beta reverse primer. TCRdb reanalysed the multiplex PCR reads using MiXCR and keeps one entry per CDR3 protein. The data contain roughly 86,000 distinct CDR3 sequences, about 70% of them singletons. The material sequenced was tumor-adjacent normal liver tissue. The receptors stem from a man in his forties or fifties with primary liver carcinoma and hepatitis B virus infection.

The chain recombines TRBV6-6 with TRBJ2-1; 10 bases agree with TRBD1. This CDR3 is built from 23 residues. The V segment lost 2 bases and the J segment 7 bases; nucleotides outside the gene matches: 29. Per the germline V gene, CDR1 is MNHNY and CDR2 is SVGAGI (reference sequence). The CDR3 DNA reads as TGTGCCAGCAGTTACCACGGGACAGGGGTTCCCGCTAGACGGGAGGGACTAAAAAATGAGCAGTTCTTC. Translating gives CASSYHGTGVPARREGLKNEQFF.

About this clonotype: This is likely a read error, given that the CDR3 carries no conserved phenylalanine or tryptophan at its end. The DNA is omitted, as the CDR3 cannot be located on it reliably, and the CDR3 follows TCRdb's listing. The chain is built from TRBV5-1 and TRBJ2-2; the table gives TRBD1 as D, unverified against the DNA. 15 amino acids form the CDR3, both terminal residues included. Germline CDR1 SGHRS, CDR2 YFSETQ. The CDR3: CASTIRQGITGELLV.

This clonotype was seen a handful of times. With a much larger clone just one base away, this may be a read error. V and J are TRBV10-1 and TRBJ2-7; maybe TRBD2 (6 bases). The CDR3 is 13 amino acids. Germline loops: CDR1 WNHNN, CDR2 SYGVQD (reference sequence). Trimming shortened V by 2 bases and J by 8 bases, and 13 bases separated the two germline ends. The CDR3 nucleotides read TGCGCCAGCAGTGAGACCGGGAGTTACAAGCAGTACTTC. It translates to CASSETGSYKQYF.

This clonotype has only a few counts. V usage is TRBV30 and J usage is TRBJ2-5; D gene ambiguous. V was shortened by 3 bases and J by 4 bases, with 9 bases between the two germline ends. This CDR3 has 12 amino acids. In germline, CDR1 is GTSNPN, CDR2 SVGIG (reference sequence). CDR3 DNA: TGTGCCTGGAGCTTGTACGGAGAGACCCAGTACTTC. Translation gives CAWSLYGETQYF.

This clonotype appeared once. The rearrangement links TRBV19 to TRBJ2-1; 13 bases agree with TRBD2. Germline trimming cut 9 bases from V and 7 bases from J; bases unmatched to any gene: 6. The CDR3 is 14 amino acids. Germline CDR1 and CDR2: LNHDA and SQIVND (reference sequence). DNA of the CDR3: TGTGCCAGCGAACCGGGACTAGCGGGAAATGAGCAGTTCTTC. This gives the protein CASEPGLAGNEQFF.

This sequence joins TRBV11-1 and TRBJ2-7, with a tentative D call TRBD1 (6 bases). With 5 bases removed from V and 8 bases from J, the gap between germline ends came to 19 bases. Germline V CDR1 and CDR2: SGHAT, FQDESV (reference sequence). The CDR3 is 14 residues long. CDR3 sequence (DNA): TGTGCCAGCAGCCCCCGACAGGTTACCCACAAGCAGTACTTC. Protein: CASSPRQVTHKQYF.

To note about this clonotype: Because it lacks the conserved phenylalanine or tryptophan at the end, this CDR3 is likely a read error. The chain couples TRBV4-1 to TRBJ2-1; D is undetermined. V was shortened by 3 bases and J by 9 bases, with 15 bases between the two germline ends. Germline assignment: CDR1 MGHRA and CDR2 YSYEKL. CDR3 length: 14 amino acids. CDR3 amino acids: CASSHNPRGAEQFL. Here the CDR3 DNA reads TGCGCCAGCAGCCACAATCCCCGTGGCGCTGAGCAGTTCCTC.

A note on this clonotype: This may arise from a read error, as a much more abundant clone is one base away. This chain connects TRBV30 to TRBJ2-2; 9 bases are a match to TRBD1. V dropped 8 bases and J dropped 4; count of bases not matched to a gene: 8. Germline V gene data show CDR1 as GTSNPN and CDR2 as SVGIG (reference sequence). This CDR3 has 14 residues. The CDR3 spells CALRQGGCTGELFF. CDR3 bases: TGTGCCCTTAGACAGGGGGGTTGCACCGGGGAGCTGTTTTTT.

A word on this clonotype: Sequence at one end of the junction differs from germline and may be a read error. This chain links TRBV6-6 with TRBJ1-2; D is ambiguous. CDR3 size: 13 residues. The germline V gene encodes CDR1 MNHNY and CDR2 SVGAGI (reference sequence). The CDR3 region has the DNA TGTACCAGCATGATCGAAAGGCACTATGGCTACACCTTC. Protein: CTSMIERHYGYTF.

This clonotype was observed at least ten times. This chain joins TRBV11-2 and TRBJ1-1; TRBD1 aligns across 7 bases. V was clipped by 5 bases and J by 3 bases; unmatched bases: 18. Germline lookup yields CDR1 SGHAT and CDR2 FQNNGV. This CDR3 contains 18 residues. CDR3: CASSPGGRGAASDTEAFF. Written as DNA, the CDR3 is TGTGCCAGCAGCCCGGGGGGCAGGGGGGCGGCTAGCGACACTGAAGCTTTCTTT.

This clonotype is a singleton in its sample. A much larger clone differs from this one at a single base, so this may be a read error. This rearrangement joins TRBV10-3 to TRBJ1-5, with a possible D match to TRBD1 (5 bases). Trimming removed 3 bases from V and 8 bases from J, with 11 bases in between. The CDR3 is 13 amino acids. The germline CDR1 and CDR2 sequences are ENHRY and SYGVKD. CDR3 DNA: TGTGCCATCAGTGAAATGACAGATAAGCCCCAGCATTTT. Residues: CAISEMTDKPQHF.

A remark on this clonotype: One end of the junction fails to match germline, which may point to a read error. The genes are TRBV11-2 and TRBJ2-2, with 7 positions matching TRBD1. Germline CDR1 is SGHAT and CDR2 is FQNNGV. The CDR3 spans 15 residues. CDR3 nucleotides: TGTACCAGCAGCCGAGGGGGCTTGAATACCGGGGAGCTGTTTTTT. Residues: CTSSRGGLNTGELFF.

The CDR3 coding sequence is TGCAGCGTTGGGGTGAACACTGAAGCTTTCTTT. Its protein is CSVGVNTEAFF. The chain uses TRBV29-1 and TRBJ1-1; the D is unclear. V was trimmed by 4 bases and J by 0 bases, leaving 3 bases between them. This CDR3 contains 11 residues. Per the germline V gene, CDR1 is SQVTM and CDR2 is ANQGSEA.

This clonotype appeared many times. CDR3 residues: CASSRLAYQETQYF. The DNA for the CDR3 is TGTGCCAGCAGCCGACTAGCGTACCAAGAGACCCAGTACTTC. The chain uses TRBV7-8 and TRBJ2-5; 8 bases match TRBD2. Trimming took 5 bases from V and 0 from J; bases not matched to a gene: 2. Germline V gene data show CDR1 as SGHVS and CDR2 as FQNEAQ. The length of the CDR3 is 14 residues.

About this clonotype: One junction end does not reproduce the germline sequence, and a read error may be involved. The V call is TRBV11-1, the J call TRBJ1-3; TRBD1 agrees at 11 bases. The CDR3 consists of 16 residues. Germline CDR1 is SGHAT and CDR2 is FQDESV (reference sequence). CDR3 sequence reads: CASSRTGGISVNTIYF. CDR3 bases: TGTGCGAGCAGCCGGACAGGGGGCATCTCTGTAAACACCATATATTTT.

This chain connects TRBV6-5 to TRBJ1-5; D is ambiguous. This CDR3 is built from 14 residues. V dropped 6 bases and J dropped 3 bases, with 12 bases sitting between them. Germline V gene data show CDR1 as MNHEY and CDR2 as SVGAGI. CDR3 residues: CASRPTGFNQPQHF. DNA of the CDR3: TGTGCCAGCAGACCGACGGGGTTCAATCAGCCCCAGCATTTT.

With respect to this clonotype: Since no conserved phenylalanine or tryptophan closes the CDR3, a read error is the likely cause. The genes are TRBV24-1 and TRBJ2-7; 8 bases are a match to TRBD2. The CDR3 totals 14 residues. Trimming removed 2 bases from V and 4 bases from J; junction bases left unmatched: 3. Per germline, CDR1 KGHDR and CDR2 SFDVKD. The CDR3 protein is CATSDSGGEYEQYL. The CDR3 bases are TGTGCCACCAGTGATTCGGGAGGGGAGTACGAGCAGTACCTC.

To note about this clonotype: It may be a read error: a sequence one base away is much more abundant. The V and J genes are TRBV5-5 and TRBJ2-7; D ambiguous. Germline CDR1 is SGHKS and CDR2 is YYEKEE (reference sequence). This CDR3 contains 15 residues. V was clipped by 2 bases and J by 5 bases, with 17 bases between them. CDR3 residues: CASSFGQPLTDEQYF. CDR3 sequence (DNA): TGTGCCAGCAGCTTCGGGCAACCCCTGACGGACGAGCAGTACTTC.

To note about this clonotype: Germline and junction disagree at one end, which may indicate a read error. The chain uses TRBV11-1 and TRBJ2-5; D is unclear. The CDR3 is 15 residues long. In germline, CDR1 is SGHAT, CDR2 FQDESV (reference sequence). DNA for the CDR3: TGTGTCAGCAGCTCACAGTTGGCAGGACGGGAGACCCAGTACTTC. It is translated as CVSSSQLAGRETQYF.

Remarks on this clonotype: At one end, the junction sequence differs from germline, possibly due to a read error. V and J are TRBV11-2 and TRBJ2-1; TRBD2 matches at 7 bases. Germline V gene sequence: CDR1 SGHAT, CDR2 FQNNGV. The CDR3 totals 15 residues. The CDR3 loop is CASSLVGGGQYEQFF. DNA for the CDR3: TGTGCCAGCAGCTTAGTGGGGGGAGGGCAATATGAGCAATTCTTC.

Regarding this clonotype: A read error may account for a junction end that differs from germline. The J gene is TRBJ2-2, the V gene TRBV11-1, with D perhaps TRBD2 (5 bases). Per germline, CDR1 SGHAT and CDR2 FQDESV (reference sequence). The CDR3 totals 17 residues. The CDR3 DNA is TGTGCCAGCAACTTAGCGCCAGTGCTTTCAAACACCGGGGAGCTGTTTTTT. This codes for CASNLAPVLSNTGELFF.

Concerning this clonotype itself: An end of the junction does not agree with germline; a read error may underlie this. The V call is TRBV6-5, the J call TRBJ2-1; D is possibly TRBD1 (6 bases). This CDR3 is built from 14 residues. The germline gives CDR1 MNHEY, CDR2 SVGAGI. The CDR3 nucleotides read TGTGCCAGCATTGGTGGGACATCCTGCAATGAGCAGTTCTTC. Translation gives CASIGGTSCNEQFF.

The chain recombines TRBV20-1 with TRBJ2-1, with D unresolved. The germline CDR1 and CDR2 sequences are DFQATT and SNEGSKA (reference sequence). The CDR3 is 13 amino acids. V lost 7 bases to trimming and J lost 0 bases, with 10 bases between them. The CDR3 DNA is TGCAGTGTTAGTTTTGGCTCCTACAATGAGCAGTTCTTC. Translated: CSVSFGSYNEQFF.

The CDR3 DNA follows: TGTGCCAGCAGCAAAGAAAGAGGCCATTCACCCCTCCACTTT. Encoded protein: CASSKERGHSPLHF. The V call is TRBV21-1, the J call TRBJ1-6. TRBV21-1 constitutes a pseudogene. This CDR3 region has 14 residues.

The gene calls are TRBV30 and TRBJ1-1; D may be TRBD1 (5 bases). The V and J ends lost 0 bases and 0 bases respectively, with 5 bases between them. The CDR3 totals 13 residues. Germline CDR1 and CDR2: GTSNPN and SVGIG (reference sequence). CDR3 nucleotide sequence: TGTGCCTGGAGTGTAGGGGTGAACACTGAAGCTTTCTTT. Amino acids: CAWSVGVNTEAFF.

As regards this clonotype: A junction boundary mismatches the germline segment, possibly from a read error. The chain combines TRBV12-3 or TRBV12-4 with TRBJ2-3; D perhaps matches TRBD2 (6 bases). The CDR3 consists of 15 residues. CDR3 coding DNA: TGTGCCAGCAGCTTTACTAGCTCAAGCACAGATACACAGTATTTT. This codes for CASSFTSSSTDTQYF.

Details on this clonotype: Compared with germline, one end of the junction differs, possibly owing to a read error. The chain is built from TRBV6-6 and TRBJ2-5, with D unclear. CDR3 length equals 12 residues. Germline-derived CDR1 and CDR2 are MNHNY and SVGAGI (reference sequence). CDR3 bases: TGTGCCGGCAGTCCGGTCCAAGAGACCCAGTATTTC. This translates into CAGSPVQETQYF.

As concerns this clonotype: Since the CDR3 does not end with the conserved phenylalanine or tryptophan, this likely comes from a read error. J is TRBJ2-3 and V is TRBV7-8, with 8 bases aligning to TRBD2. The CDR3 runs to 17 residues. In germline, CDR1 is SGHVS, CDR2 FQNEAQ. DNA of the CDR3: TGTGTCAGCAGCTTAGCCCAAACGGGAGGGCCACATGATACGCAGTATTCT. Translating it yields CVSSLAQTGGPHDTQYS.